Shown below are 23 T cell receptor beta chains from a single sample sequenced in a study of T cells in localized non-small cell lung cancer. Produced via immunoSEQ multiplex PCR; TCRdb's table is partial and in-frame only. The data contain 2,500 to 3,000 clones, more than 20% of them singletons. The source material was lung tumor tissue, sampled before any cancer treatment. The receptors were gathered from a man between 35 and 75 years old with stage III lung adenocarcinoma.

By sample fraction, this clone is medium-sized. The chain recombines TRBV23-1 with TRBJ2-1, with 7 bases aligning to TRBD1. TRBV23-1 is flagged as an ORF with uncertain function. The junction had 16 bases not matched to a gene; V was cut back by 6 bases and J by 2 bases. This CDR3 has 18 amino acids. For the CDR3, the DNA is TGCGCCAGCAGCCAAGTCCTCACGCGGACAGGCCCCTACAATGAGCAGTTCTTC. It is translated as CASSQVLTRTGPYNEQFF.

This clone is large within its sample. This rearrangement joins TRBV19 to TRBJ2-3, with TRBD2 identical over 8 bases. J was trimmed by 2 bases and V by 3 bases; bases with no gene match: 4. The CDR3 extends over 15 amino acids. CDR1 LNHDA and CDR2 SQIVND come from the germline V gene (reference sequence). The CDR3 sequence is CASSMERGFTDTQYF. CDR3 sequence (DNA): TGTGCCAGTAGTATGGAGCGGGGGTTCACAGATACGCAGTATTTT.

The chain recombines TRBV29-1 with TRBJ2-3, with D possibly TRBD1 on 5 matching bases. CDR3 length: 13 amino acids. Germline V gene lookup returns CDR1 SQVTM and CDR2 ANQGSEA. Trimming took 6 bases from V and 0 from J, leaving 10 bases between them. CDR3: CSVTTASTDTQYF. The CDR3 nucleotides read TGCAGCGTCACGACAGCCAGCACAGATACGCAGTATTTT.

The V call is TRBV23-1, the J call TRBJ1-4; D perhaps matches TRBD1 (6 bases). TRBV23-1 belongs to the ORF category, with a function that is uncertain. V dropped 6 bases and J dropped 6 bases, with 23 bases sitting between them. The CDR3 runs 17 residues. CDR3 sequence: CASSLWPGVGIDEKLFF. Written as DNA, the CDR3 is TGCGCCAGCAGCTTGTGGCCAGGGGTGGGGATAGATGAAAAACTGTTTTTT.

The rearrangement links TRBV19 to TRBJ2-7; TRBD1 agrees at 10 bases. The germline CDR1 and CDR2 sequences are LNHDA and SQIVND (reference sequence). After removal of 4 bases from V and 7 bases from J, the junction contained 10 bases not matched to a gene. This CDR3 has 15 amino acids. This CDR3 is CASSTSDRGPGEQYF. The CDR3 DNA reads as TGTGCCAGTAGTACCTCCGACAGGGGGCCTGGGGAGCAGTACTTC. Based on the CDR3 plus reference TRBV19 and TRBJ2-7, the full variable domain is DGGITQSPKYLFRKEGQNVTLSCEQNLNHDAMYWYRQDPGQGLRLIYYSQIVNDFQKGDIAEGYSVSREKKESFPLTVTSAQKNPTAFYLCASSTSDRGPGEQYFGPGTRLTVT.

V is TRBV19 and J is TRBJ2-1, with a possible D match to TRBD1 (6 bases). Germline V gene sequence: CDR1 LNHDA, CDR2 SQIVND (reference sequence). With 3 bases removed from V and 5 bases from J, the gap between germline ends came to 11 bases. The CDR3 spans 14 residues. CDR3 protein: CASSILSGDNEQFF. DNA of the CDR3: TGTGCCAGTAGTATCTTGTCAGGGGACAATGAGCAGTTCTTC.

Relative to its sample, this clone is medium-sized. This chain connects TRBV6-8 to TRBJ2-1; D is unresolved. The CDR3 contains 16 residues. Germline values: CDR1 MNHGY, CDR2 SAAAGT. Trimming stripped 2 bases from V and 0 bases from J, with 11 bases between. This CDR3 reads CASSYGQTLSYNEQFF. For the CDR3, the DNA is TGTGCCAGCAGTTACGGGCAGACCCTCTCCTACAATGAGCAGTTCTTC.

The chain is built from TRBV19 and TRBJ2-1, with D perhaps TRBD2 (6 bases). This CDR3 region has 15 residues. Trimming cost V 4 bases and J 2 bases, with 12 bases left between them. Germline V gene lookup returns CDR1 LNHDA and CDR2 SQIVND (reference sequence). The CDR3 DNA sequence: TGTGCCAGTAGTAGGGTGGGGGGAACCTACAATGAGCAGTTCTTC. This sequence encodes CASSRVGGTYNEQFF.

The chain carries TRBV11-3 and TRBJ2-1; TRBD1 agrees at 8 bases. This CDR3 has 15 amino acids. Germline V gene sequence: CDR1 SGHNT, CDR2 YENEEA. After removal of 3 bases from V and 6 bases from J, the junction contained 7 bases not matched to a gene. The DNA for the CDR3 is TGTGCCAGCAGCTTGATGGACAGGGATAGCAATGAGCAGTTCTTC. Amino acids: CASSLMDRDSNEQFF.

This clone is judged large. The chain joins TRBV6-8 to TRBJ1-1; no definite D call. Germline-derived CDR1 and CDR2 are MNHGY and SAAAGT. V was trimmed by 9 bases and J by 0 bases, leaving 8 bases between them. This CDR3 comprises 12 residues. CDR3 bases: TGTGCCAGTTCGACCATGAACACTGAAGCTTTCTTT. It translates to CASSTMNTEAFF.

The rearrangement links TRBV19 to TRBJ1-6; D is unclear. Germline V gene lookup returns CDR1 LNHDA and CDR2 SQIVND (reference sequence). The germline V and J ends were trimmed by 5 bases and 7 bases, with 15 bases remaining between them. This CDR3 comprises 15 residues. Here the CDR3 reads CASSRQAGINSPLHF. CDR3 coding DNA: TGTGCCAGTAGTCGCCAGGCCGGGATCAATTCACCCCTCCACTTT.

This clone was seen only a few times. This rearrangement joins TRBV11-3 to TRBJ2-5, with D maybe TRBD1 (5 bases). V was shortened by 1 base and J by 3 bases, with 9 bases between the two germline ends. The CDR3 has 14 amino acids. The germline CDR1 and CDR2 sequences are SGHNT and YENEEA. The DNA of the CDR3 is TGTGCCAGCAGCTTAGTGGACAACGAAGAGACCCAGTACTTC. Translating it yields CASSLVDNEETQYF. Complete variable domain (other parts from reference TRBV11-3 and TRBJ2-5): EAGVVQSPRYKIIEKKQPVAFWCNPISGHNTLYWYLQNLGQGPELLIRYENEEAVDDSQLPKDRFSAERLKGVDSTLKIQPAELGDSAVYLCASSLVDNEETQYFGPGTRLLVL.

The rearrangement joins TRBV6-8 to TRBJ1-1, with D possibly being TRBD1 (5 bases). The germline V and J ends were trimmed by 5 bases and 5 bases, with 18 bases remaining between them. CDR1 and CDR2 (germline): MNHGY, SAAAGT. The CDR3 loop spans 15 amino acids. CDR3 in amino acids: CASSHTRVRNTEAFF. In DNA form, the CDR3 reads TGTGCCAGCAGTCACACCAGGGTACGGAATACTGAAGCTTTCTTT.

This chain connects TRBV6-8 to TRBJ2-7; maybe TRBD2 (6 bases). This CDR3 contains 15 residues. Germline loops: CDR1 MNHGY, CDR2 SAAAGT. The V gene lost 6 bases and the J gene lost 0 bases, with 15 bases spanning the gap. For the CDR3, the DNA is TGTGCCAGCAGGACCCGGGGGACGGACTCCTACGAGCAGTACTTC. Encoded protein: CASRTRGTDSYEQYF.

The V gene is TRBV30, the J gene TRBJ2-3; D is possibly TRBD1 (6 bases). Germline assignment: CDR1 GTSNPN and CDR2 SVGIG (reference sequence). Trimming removed 1 base at V and 3 bases at J, with 11 bases between. The CDR3 extends over 14 amino acids. The DNA of the CDR3 is TGTGCCTGGAGTGCACAGGGTTTTACAGATACGCAGTATTTT. This translates into CAWSAQGFTDTQYF. Looking up the rest from reference TRBV30 and TRBJ2-3 gives the full variable domain: SQTIHQWPATLVQPVGSPLSLECTVEGTSNPNLYWYRQAAGRGLQLLFYSVGIGQISSEVPQNLSASRPQDRQFILSSKKLLLSDSGFYLCAWSAQGFTDTQYFGPGTRLTVL.

The chain carries TRBV14 and TRBJ1-4; 7 bases map to TRBD1. Germline V gene data show CDR1 as SGHDN and CDR2 as FVKESK. The length of the CDR3 is 17 residues. The V segment lost 3 bases and the J segment 2 bases; nucleotides outside the gene matches: 9. The CDR3 is CASSQTGTGSTNEKLFF. In DNA form, the CDR3 reads TGTGCCAGCAGCCAGACAGGGACGGGGTCGACTAATGAAAAACTGTTTTTT.

This chain links TRBV18 with TRBJ1-5; TRBD1 is a possible D gene (5 bases). The CDR3 has 13 amino acids. CDR1 and CDR2 (germline): KGHSH, LQKENI. V lost 6 bases to trimming and J lost 9 bases, with 15 bases between them. CDR3 region: CASSDREGWPQHF. CDR3 sequence (DNA): TGTGCCAGCTCCGACAGAGAGGGATGGCCCCAGCATTTT.

This clone came up a few times. The rearrangement uses TRBV9 and TRBJ1-6, with D possibly TRBD1 on 5 matching bases. Germline V gene data show CDR1 as SGDLS and CDR2 as YYNGEE. The germline V and J ends were trimmed by 4 bases and 2 bases, with 10 bases remaining between them. CDR3 length equals 15 residues. The CDR3, as DNA: TGTGCCAGCAGCTCGCAGGGACCCTATAATTCACCCCTCCACTTT. Translated, it gives CASSSQGPYNSPLHF.

This clone has only a few counts. V gene TRBV11-3 combines with J gene TRBJ1-4; the D is unclear. Trimming removed 5 bases at V and 0 bases at J, with 16 bases between. Germline values: CDR1 SGHNT, CDR2 YENEEA. CDR3 length: 17 amino acids. Here the CDR3 reads CASSPEGWVATNEKLFF. CDR3 DNA: TGTGCCAGCAGCCCCGAGGGTTGGGTTGCAACTAATGAAAAACTGTTTTTT.

This clone has more than one count but fewer than ten. The chain has TRBV11-3 and TRBJ1-5, with a possible D match to TRBD1 (5 bases). CDR3 length equals 15 residues. Germline V CDR1 and CDR2: SGHNT, YENEEA. V dropped 0 bases and J dropped 4 bases, with 10 bases sitting between them. The CDR3 sequence is CASSLDGGKNQPQHF. In nucleotides, the CDR3 is TGTGCCAGCAGCTTAGATGGGGGAAAGAATCAGCCCCAGCATTTT.

Relative to its sample, this clone is hyperexpanded (1% or more). The chain combines TRBV11-3 with TRBJ1-1; 9 bases map to TRBD1. This CDR3 comprises 14 residues. Looked up from germline, CDR1 is SGHNT and CDR2 is YENEEA. The junction had 6 bases not matched to a gene; V was cut back by 6 bases and J by 4 bases. The CDR3, as DNA: TGTGCCAGCAGGAGCACAGGGGGCATCACTGAAGCTTTCTTT. Encoded protein: CASRSTGGITEAFF.

This chain links TRBV5-1 with TRBJ2-7, with 9 bases identical to TRBD2. The CDR3 spans 16 residues. J was trimmed by 0 bases and V by 4 bases; bases with no gene match: 8. Looked up from germline, CDR1 is SGHRS and CDR2 is YFSETQ. CDR3 sequence reads: CASSPYSGGLSYEQYF. The CDR3 DNA sequence: TGCGCCAGCAGCCCCTATAGCGGGGGCCTCTCCTACGAGCAGTACTTC.

The chain joins TRBV11-3 to TRBJ1-1; D perhaps matches TRBD1 (5 bases). CDR1 and CDR2 (germline): SGHNT, YENEEA. V lost 1 base and J 2 bases, leaving 14 bases between the germline ends. The CDR3 runs to 16 residues. This chain's CDR3 is CASSLVAGFFNTEAFF. CDR3 sequence (DNA): TGTGCCAGCAGCTTAGTAGCAGGGTTCTTCAACACTGAAGCTTTCTTT.